This TCR beta chain was observed in a study of T cell clones after liver transplantation. V shed 0 bases, J shed 5 bases, and the junction held 3 bases outside the gene matches. The CDR3 consists of 14 residues. Germline V lookup: CDR1 SGHDT, CDR2 YYEEEE. The assay was immunoSEQ multiplex PCR, and TCRdb's table has in-frame clones only and misses some. The sample lists more than 95,000 clones; over 75% were seen once. This sequence was found in a human patient who received a liver transplant. Some T cells may have come from the graft donor. This rearrangement joins TRBV5-6 to TRBJ2-5; 8 nucleotides line up with TRBD1. Material: CD4+ T cells from blood, obtained 12 months after liver transplant. As DNA, the CDR3 is TGTGCCAGCAGCTTGGGGCAGGGGGCCGAGACCCAGTACTTC. The encoded protein is CASSLGQGAETQYF.